This TCR beta chain derives from a study of a mutant IDH1 vaccine in newly diagnosed glioma. Study details: Treated patients showed a male proportion of around 62%, a female proportion of around 40%, and a mean age of about 44 years. Study results and caveats: Changes in top peripheral clonotypes did not appear linked to pseudoprogression.

Time point: baseline, week 1 (first vaccination visit). Treatment denoted: pre-vaccination baseline after standard-of-care therapy. Donor tumors were new WHO grade 3 or 4 IDH1-mutant, ATRX-lost astrocytomas. Germline trimming cut 6 bases from V and 4 bases from J; bases unmatched to any gene: 7. The CDR3 loop spans 15 amino acids. From germline, CDR1 is SNHLY and CDR2 FYNNEI. The repertoire was sequenced with immunoSEQ multiplex PCR; TCRdb's copy has only in-frame clones and lacks some. The top ten clones hold over 4% of a sample with tens of thousands of clones, 88% of them seen once. In the case of this clone: The target antigen is unknown.

Sequencing used PBMCs, obtained from a glioma patient treated with radiotherapy, temozolomide or both. The source is a woman aged 40 to 50 with glioma. The V gene is TRBV2, the J gene TRBJ2-3; 10 bases align to TRBD1. The CDR3 is CASSRDRGPSDTQYF. CDR3 DNA sequence: TGTGCCAGCAGCAGAGACAGGGGGCCATCAGATACGCAGTATTTT.